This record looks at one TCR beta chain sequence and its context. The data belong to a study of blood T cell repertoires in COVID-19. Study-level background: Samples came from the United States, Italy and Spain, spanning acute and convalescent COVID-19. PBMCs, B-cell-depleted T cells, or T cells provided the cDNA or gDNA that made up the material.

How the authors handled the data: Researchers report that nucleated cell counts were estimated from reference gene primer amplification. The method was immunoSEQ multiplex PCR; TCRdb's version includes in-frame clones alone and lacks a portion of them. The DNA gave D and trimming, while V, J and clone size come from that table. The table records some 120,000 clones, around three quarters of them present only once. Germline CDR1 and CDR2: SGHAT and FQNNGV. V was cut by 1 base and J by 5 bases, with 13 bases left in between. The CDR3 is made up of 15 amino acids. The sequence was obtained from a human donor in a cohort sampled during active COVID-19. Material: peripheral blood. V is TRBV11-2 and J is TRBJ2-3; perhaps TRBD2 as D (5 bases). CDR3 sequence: CASSLVATSGDTQYF. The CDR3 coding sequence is TGTGCCAGCAGCTTAGTGGCCACTAGTGGAGATACGCAGTATTTT.